This T cell receptor beta chain was recorded in a study of blood T cell repertoires in COVID-19. In the study overall: Samples came from the United States, Italy and Spain, spanning acute and convalescent COVID-19. T cells, B-cell-depleted T cells, or PBMCs provided the cDNA or gDNA that served as material.

Original analysis: Reference gene primer amplification yielded estimated nucleated cell counts. Assay used: immunoSEQ multiplex PCR; TCRdb lists only in-frame clones, some missing. V and J calls and clone size are those listed in that table; D and trimming were worked out from the DNA. The sample holds some 50,000 clones; 75% to 95% are singletons and the top ten take approximately 6.2%. V lost 10 bases and J lost 7, with 14 bases in between. Germline loops: CDR1 MNHEY, CDR2 SVGAGI. CDR3 length: 11 amino acids. V gene TRBV6-5 combines with J gene TRBJ2-7, with D possibly being TRBD2 (5 bases). The material sequenced was peripheral blood. This receptor was obtained from a man aged 35-49 years with acute or convalescent COVID-19. The CDR3, as DNA: TGTGCCACCACGCGAAGCGGAGAGCAGTACTTC. This encodes CATTRSGEQYF.